These T cell receptor beta chains were read from a single sample in a study of blood T cell repertoires in COVID-19. Repertoires were generated with immunoSEQ multiplex PCR, while TCRdb's copy carries only in-frame clones and drops some. The sample lists 300,000 to 350,000 clones, 87% occurring once. The specimen was PBMCs or T cells enriched from blood (not recorded which). The receptors come from a woman aged 25 to 39 who had recovered from COVID-19. Each CDR3 is given with its conserved first and last residue. A D gene is named only where the DNA matches it firmly. The listing skips clone size in some rows; elsewhere it reads once, few, many or a size class.

TRBV28	-	TRBD1	TRBJ1-6	15	TGTGCCAGCAGTTTACCCGGGACAGGCCATGGTTCCCTCCACTTT	CASSLPGTGHGSLHF
TRBV7-9	-	-	TRBJ1-6	15	TGTGCCAGCAGCTCCCTCACGGGGTGGGATTCACCCCTCCACTTT	CASSSLTGWDSPLHF
TRBV28	few	TRBD1	TRBJ1-2	16	TGTGCCAGCAGTTACCGGGACAGGGTTGGGTACTATGGCTACACCTTC	CASSYRDRVGYYGYTF
TRBV5-1	once	TRBD1	TRBJ2-7	17	TGCGCCAGCAGCTGGGGGGACAGGCCGGCCCTGAAAGTAGAGCAGTACTTC	CASSWGDRPALKVEQYF
TRBV3-1/TRBV3-2	-	TRBD2	TRBJ2-5	22	TGTGCCAGCAGGAAAAGAGTAGGGCCCAAGGTAGCGGGGAGGTCGGCTTTGGAGACCCAGTACTTC	CASRKRVGPKVAGRSALETQYF
TRBV7-9	-	-	TRBJ2-7	12	TGTGCCAGCAGCCCCAGACAGAGCGAGCAGTACTTC	CASSPRQSEQYF
TRBV5-1	-	TRBD1	TRBJ2-3	16	TGCGCCAGCAGCGCCCAGACAGGGAGAAGCACAGATACGCAGTATTTT	CASSAQTGRSTDTQYF
TRBV18	-	TRBD1	TRBJ2-1	16	TGTGCCAGCTCAACAAGACAGGGAAGCTCCTACAATGAGCAGTTCTTC	CASSTRQGSSYNEQFF
TRBV6-5	-	-	TRBJ1-1	13	TGTGCCAGCGGAGCGGAGTTGAACACTGAAGCTTTCTTT	CASGAELNTEAFF
TRBV9	-	-	TRBJ2-3	12	TGTGCCAGCAGCGTAGTAGCAAATACGCAGTATTTT	CASSVVANTQYF
TRBV27	-	TRBD1	TRBJ1-4	15	TGTGCCAGCAGTTTATCTTACAGGGGCGGTGAAAAACTGTTTTTT	CASSLSYRGGEKLFF
TRBV28	-	-	TRBJ1-2	10	TGTGCCAGCAGAGACGGGGGCTACACCTTC	CASRDGGYTF
TRBV10-1	-	TRBD1	TRBJ1-5	17	TGCGCCAGCCCGGGACAGGGGGGCCCGGGGGGCAATCAGCCCCAGCATTTT	CASPGQGGPGGNQPQHF
TRBV16	-	-	TRBJ2-7	12	TGTGCCAGCAGCCAATCCGTGTTCGAGCAGTACTTC	CASSQSVFEQYF
TRBV15	few	TRBD1	TRBJ2-1	15	TGTGCCACCAGCAAACCGGGACAGGGGACCAATGAGCAGTTCTTC	CATSKPGQGTNEQFF
TRBV7-9	once	TRBD1	TRBJ2-7	14	TGTGCCAGCAGCCGGACAGGTCTGTCCTACGAGCAGTACTTC	CASSRTGLSYEQYF
TRBV5-1	-	-	TRBJ2-2	14	TGCGCCAGCAGCTTGGCCGTCGGGACCGGGGAGCTGTTTTTT	CASSLAVGTGELFF
TRBV27	-	TRBD1	TRBJ2-7	14	TGTGCCAGCAGCCTAGGGACAGGGTCCTACGAGCAGTACTTC	CASSLGTGSYEQYF
TRBV12-5	-	-	TRBJ2-6	17	TGTGCTAGTGGTTTGGTACGGTCCGGGACTGGGGCCAACGTCCTGACTTTC	CASGLVRSGTGANVLTF
TRBV19	-	-	TRBJ1-2	13	TGTGCCAGTAGTATCGAGGGAAACTATGGCTACACCTTC	CASSIEGNYGYTF
TRBV9	-	TRBD1	TRBJ2-6	17	TGTGCCAGCAGTGTGGGACAGGTGAACTCTGGGGCCAACGTCCTGACTTTC	CASSVGQVNSGANVLTF
TRBV4-1	-	-	TRBJ1-5	14	TGCGCCAGCAGCCAAAAGTCAGGTAATCAGCCCCAGCATTTT	CASSQKSGNQPQHF
TRBV6-5	-	TRBD1	TRBJ1-2	14	TGTGCCAGCAGTTACGGGGGACAGGGCAGTGGCTACACCTTC	CASSYGGQGSGYTF
TRBV4-3	-	-	TRBJ2-3	14	TGCGCCAGCAGCATCTCGGGGAGCACAGATACGCAGTATTTT	CASSISGSTDTQYF
TRBV28	-	TRBD2	TRBJ2-1	12	TGTGCCAGCAGTCCACATAGCGGGGGAGAGTTCTTC	CASSPHSGGEFF
TRBV3-1/TRBV3-2	-	TRBD1	TRBJ1-2	11	TGTGCCAGCGGGACAGGGGGTGGCTACACCTTC	CASGTGGGYTF
TRBV19	-	-	TRBJ1-1	16	TGTGCCAGTAGTTTACTACGGGGCCGGGACACCGAAGAAGCTTTCTTT	CASSLLRGRDTEEAFF
TRBV28	-	-	TRBJ2-3	14	TGTGCCAGCAGTTCACCAGGGGGGACAGATACGCAGTATTTT	CASSSPGGTDTQYF
TRBV7-9	-	TRBD2	TRBJ2-1	18	TGTGCCAGCAGCTTTCCCCAGACTAGCGGGGGTGCCGACAATGAGCAGTTCTTC	CASSFPQTSGGADNEQFF
TRBV15	-	TRBD2	TRBJ2-3	18	TGTGCCACCAGCAGAGAGTTCCCGGGGGGGACAAGCACAGATACGCAGTATTTT	CATSREFPGGTSTDTQYF
TRBV6-5	-	-	TRBJ1-2	15	TGTGCCAGCAGTTACTCTGGGGGACACCCCTATGGCTACACCTTC	CASSYSGGHPYGYTF
TRBV5-1	-	TRBD1	TRBJ1-5	17	TGCGCCAGCAGCTTTACGGACAGGAGTTATAGCAATCAGCCCCAGCATTTT	CASSFTDRSYSNQPQHF
TRBV6-5	-	-	TRBJ2-3	14	TGTGCCAGCAGCGGACGGGGTGGCACAGATACGCAGTATTTT	CASSGRGGTDTQYF
TRBV18	-	TRBD1	TRBJ1-2	17	TGTGCCAGCTCACCACCGGGACAGGGTGGTTGGTCGAGTGGCTACACCTTC	CASSPPGQGGWSSGYTF
TRBV18	-	-	TRBJ1-2	14	TGTGCCAGCTCCCCCGGAACAGGGAAGGATGGCTACACCTTC	CASSPGTGKDGYTF
TRBV5-4	-	-	TRBJ1-2	13	TGTGCCAGCAGCTTGGGGGAGGATTTTGGCTACACCTTC	CASSLGEDFGYTF
TRBV28	-	-	TRBJ2-6	15	TGTGCCAGCAGTTTAGGACAAGCTGGGGCCAACGTCCTGACTTTC	CASSLGQAGANVLTF
TRBV9	-	-	TRBJ1-3	16	TGTGCCAGCAGCCCCCACCACCGCGGCTCTGGAAACACCATATATTTT	CASSPHHRGSGNTIYF
TRBV30	once	-	TRBJ2-5	12	TGTGCCTGGCGACACGGACAAGAGACCCAGTACTTC	CAWRHGQETQYF
TRBV19	once	TRBD2	TRBJ2-3	16	TGTGCCAGTAGTATGGAGCGGGGGTCACTAGGAGATACGCAGTATTTT	CASSMERGSLGDTQYF
TRBV18	-	TRBD2	TRBJ2-3	16	TGTGCCAGCTCACTAGCGGGGGTTCAAAACACAGATACGCAGTATTTT	CASSLAGVQNTDTQYF
TRBV6-1	-	TRBD1	TRBJ2-7	13	TGTGCCAGCAGTGAAAACAGGGGATACGAGCAGTACTTC	CASSENRGYEQYF
TRBV24-1	-	-	TRBJ1-4	13	TGTGCCACCGGATCGGGGAGGAATGAAAAACTGTTTTTT	CATGSGRNEKLFF
TRBV13	-	-	TRBJ2-5	12	TGTGCCAGCAGCTTAATGTCGGGGGACCAGTACTTC	CASSLMSGDQYF
TRBV25-1	-	-	TRBJ2-3	14	TGTGCCAGCAGTGATTTTAGCGCTTTGGATACGCAGTATTTT	CASSDFSALDTQYF
TRBV5-1	-	-	TRBJ2-1	15	TGCGCCAGCAGCTTGGTTACAGGTCGCTACAATGAGCAGTTCTTC	CASSLVTGRYNEQFF